The clone carrying this TCR beta chain was counted ten times or more. With 10-nucleotide random UMIs included, cDNA was synthesized by 5'RACE. TCRdb processed the 5' RACE reads anew with MiXCR; each CDR3 protein has one entry. Of 25,000 to 30,000 distinct CDR3 sequences listed, more than 2.5% were seen once; the top ten hold around 7.3%. Deletions cut 5 bases from V and 4 bases from J, with 9 bases between. This CDR3 has 13 residues. Germline V gives CDR1 SGHVS, CDR2 FQNEAQ. This sample was included in a study of neurological immune-mediated disorders. This receptor was taken from a woman in her 30s with multiple sclerosis. The sequenced material came from PBMCs. The rearrangement joins TRBV7-8 to TRBJ1-5; D remains ambiguous. The CDR3 sequence is CASSRNRNQPQHF. CDR3 sequence (DNA): TGTGCCAGCAGCCGTAACAGAAATCAGCCCCAGCATTTT. The variable domain in full, completed from reference TRBV7-8 and TRBJ1-5, reads GAGVSQSPRYKVAKRGQDVALRCDPISGHVSLFWYQQALGQGPEFLTYFQNEAQLDKSGLPSDRFFAERPEGSVSTLKIQRTQQEDSAVYLCASSRNRNQPQHFGDGTRLSIL.